A selection of T cell receptor beta chains follows, all from one sample in a study of cytomegalovirus exposure and HLA in healthy donors. Measured with immunoSEQ multiplex PCR; TCRdb has only the in-frame clones, and not every one. The sample lists more than 95,000 clones; 60% to 85% were seen once. Sequences were obtained from PBMCs. The receptors were gathered from a woman younger than 35 in good health and CMV-seronegative. Both conserved end residues are part of each CDR3. A D gene is named only where the DNA matches it firmly. The listing skips clone size in some rows; elsewhere it reads once, few, many or a size class.

j_call d_call cdr3_length v_call clone_size cdr3_aa cdr3_nt
TRBJ1-6 - 16 TRBV5-6 - CASSFRPRGSNSPLHF TGTGCCAGCAGCTTTCGGCCACGGGGTTCCAATTCACCCCTCCACTTT
TRBJ1-1 - 13 TRBV7-9 - CASSIQGNTEAFF TGTGCCAGCAGCATTCAGGGAAACACTGAAGCTTTCTTT
TRBJ2-3 - 14 TRBV27 - CASSSIPSGDTQYF TGTGCCAGCAGTTCAATACCCTCGGGGGATACGCAGTATTTT
TRBJ1-4 - 16 TRBV6-1 - CASSELLPGPNEKLFF TGTGCCAGCAGTGAACTCTTGCCAGGTCCTAATGAAAAACTGTTTTTT
TRBJ1-6 - 18 TRBV28 - CASSSLGTFSSYNSPLHF TGTGCCAGCAGTTCCCTAGGGACATTTAGCTCCTATAATTCACCCCTCCACTTT
TRBJ2-1 - 14 TRBV9 - CASSVATGLSEQFF TGTGCCAGCAGCGTAGCTACCGGGTTGAGTGAGCAGTTCTTC
TRBJ1-1 - 16 TRBV28 - CASSDSFGGMNTEAFF TGTGCCAGCAGCGACTCATTCGGGGGAATGAACACTGAAGCTTTCTTT
TRBJ1-1 TRBD1 17 TRBV5-1 - CASSSGLTGGYLPEAFF TGCGCCAGCAGCTCTGGGTTGACAGGGGGATATCTGCCTGAAGCTTTCTTT
TRBJ1-1 - 13 TRBV12-5 - CASGTYQDREAFF TGTGCTAGTGGAACCTATCAGGATCGGGAAGCTTTCTTT
TRBJ1-1 - 12 TRBV2 few CASRERALEAFF TGTGCCAGCAGGGAGCGTGCCCTTGAAGCTTTCTTT
TRBJ1-5 - 13 TRBV6-5 - CASSYSTGQPQHF TGTGCCAGCAGTTACTCGACAGGTCAGCCCCAGCATTTT
TRBJ2-7 TRBD2 15 TRBV6-5 - CASSYSRWGGNEQYF TGTGCCAGCAGTTACTCGAGGTGGGGAGGGAACGAGCAGTACTTC
TRBJ1-5 - 17 TRBV7-2 - CASSLSPRGYSNQPQHF TGTGCCAGCAGCTTATCCCCGCGGGGTTATAGCAATCAGCCCCAGCATTTT
TRBJ1-5 - 13 TRBV2 once CASSGRGNQPQHF TGTGCCAGCAGTGGTAGAGGCAATCAGCCCCAGCATTTT
TRBJ1-1 - 13 TRBV5-4 once CASSSDSNTEAFF TGTGCCAGCAGCTCGGACAGCAACACTGAAGCTTTCTTT
TRBJ1-1 - 15 TRBV4-1 once CASSLRDLDMKEAFF TGCGCCAGCAGCCTAAGAGATTTAGACATGAAAGAAGCTTTCTTT